These T cell receptor beta chains were read from a single sample in a study of CD8 T cells in ankylosing spondylitis. TCRdb re-called the 5' RACE reads with MiXCR, one entry per CDR3 protein. Here the sample spans 250,000 to 350,000 distinct CDR3 sequences, around 21% being singletons. The sequenced sample consisted of blood, either unsorted or a sorted T cell fraction (not recorded which). The receptors were gathered from a female donor with ankylosing spondylitis or in good health (not recorded which). The CDR3 runs from the conserved cysteine through the conserved F or W. Fields, in order: clone size, CDR3 length, D gene, V gene, J gene, CDR3 protein, CDR3 DNA. A D gene is named only where the DNA matches it firmly. Only some rows state a clone size, as once, few, many or a class for expanded clones.

>.|13|.|TRBV24-1|TRBJ2-3
CATSDGVPDTQYF
TGTGCCACCAGTGATGGGGTCCCAGATACGCAGTATTTT
>many|11|.|TRBV12-3/TRBV12-4|TRBJ1-4
CAGTVGEKLFF
TGTGCCGGCACCGTAGGTGAAAAACTGTTTTTT
>few|15|.|TRBV7-2|TRBJ2-7
CASSLPRPNSYEQYF
TGTGCCAGCAGCTTACCACGGCCCAATTCCTACGAGCAGTACTTC
>few|16|.|TRBV21-1|TRBJ2-3
CASSIRTSGSADTQYF
TGTGCCAGCAGCATACGGACTAGCGGGAGTGCAGATACGCAGTATTTT
>many|12|.|TRBV29-1|TRBJ2-3
CSVGLPTDTQYF
TGCAGCGTTGGGTTACCCACAGATACGCAGTATTTT
>few|12|.|TRBV12-3/TRBV12-4|TRBJ2-7
CASGHLGNEQYF
TGTGCCAGCGGGCACCTAGGGAACGAGCAGTACTTC
>.|16|TRBD2|TRBV6-1|TRBJ2-7
CASSESSGRTGYEQYF
TGTGCCAGCAGTGAGTCTAGCGGGAGAACGGGTTACGAGCAGTACTTC
>few|16|.|TRBV7-2|TRBJ2-3
CASSLSIAASTDTQYF
TGTGCCAGCAGCTTATCCATAGCGGCTAGCACAGATACGCAGTATTTT
>few|15|TRBD1|TRBV10-3|TRBJ2-7
CAISGDREIGYEQYF
TGTGCCATCAGTGGGGACAGGGAAATTGGCTACGAGCAGTACTTC
>many|18|TRBD2|TRBV6-1|TRBJ2-1
CASSSYPPSGTTYNEQFF
TGTGCCAGCAGCTCTTATCCTCCGAGCGGGACCACCTACAATGAGCAGTTCTTC